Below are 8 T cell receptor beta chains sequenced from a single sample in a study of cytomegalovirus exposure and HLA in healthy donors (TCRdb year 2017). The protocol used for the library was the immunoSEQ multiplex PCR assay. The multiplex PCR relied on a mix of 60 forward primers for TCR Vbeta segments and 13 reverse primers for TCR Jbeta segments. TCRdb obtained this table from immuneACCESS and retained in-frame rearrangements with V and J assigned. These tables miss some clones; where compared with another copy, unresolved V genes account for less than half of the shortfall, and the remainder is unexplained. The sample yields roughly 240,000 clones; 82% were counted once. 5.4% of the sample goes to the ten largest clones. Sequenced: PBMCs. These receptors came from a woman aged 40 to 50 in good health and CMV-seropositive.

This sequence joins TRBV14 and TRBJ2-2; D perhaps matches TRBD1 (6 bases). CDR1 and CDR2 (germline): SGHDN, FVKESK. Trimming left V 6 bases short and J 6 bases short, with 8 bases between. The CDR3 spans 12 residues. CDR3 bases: TGTGCCAGCAGTACAGGGTCCGGGGAGCTGTTTTTT. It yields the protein CASSTGSGELFF. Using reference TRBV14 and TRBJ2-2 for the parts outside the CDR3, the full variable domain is EAGVTQFPSHSVIEKGQTVTLRCDPISGHDNLYWYRRVMGKEIKFLLHFVKESKQDESGMPNNRFLAERTGGTYSTLKVQPAELEDSGVYFCASSTGSGELFFGEGSRLTVL.

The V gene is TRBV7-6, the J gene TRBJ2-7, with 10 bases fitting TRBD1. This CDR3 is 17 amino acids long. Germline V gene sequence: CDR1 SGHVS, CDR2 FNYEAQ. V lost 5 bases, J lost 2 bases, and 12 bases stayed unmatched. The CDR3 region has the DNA TGTGCCAGCAGCGCCAGCAGACAGGGGGCTAAGCCCTACGAGCAGTACTTC. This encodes CASSASRQGAKPYEQYF.

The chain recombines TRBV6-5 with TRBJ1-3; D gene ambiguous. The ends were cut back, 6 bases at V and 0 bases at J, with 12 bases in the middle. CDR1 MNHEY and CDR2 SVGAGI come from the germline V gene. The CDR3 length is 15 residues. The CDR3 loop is CASRVSGDSGNTIYF. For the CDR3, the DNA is TGTGCCAGCAGGGTATCGGGAGACTCTGGAAACACCATATATTTT.

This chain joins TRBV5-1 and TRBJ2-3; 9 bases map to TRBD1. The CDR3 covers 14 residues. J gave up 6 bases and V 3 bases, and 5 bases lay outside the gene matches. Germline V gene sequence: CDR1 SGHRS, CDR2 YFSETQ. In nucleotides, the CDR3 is TGCGCCAGCAGCTCACAGGGGGCGGGCGATACGCAGTATTTT. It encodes CASSSQGAGDTQYF.

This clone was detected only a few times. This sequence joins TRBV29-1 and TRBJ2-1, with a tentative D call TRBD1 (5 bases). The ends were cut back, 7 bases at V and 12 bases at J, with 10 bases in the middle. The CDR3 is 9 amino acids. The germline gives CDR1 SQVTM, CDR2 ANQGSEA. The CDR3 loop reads CSDDSGQFF. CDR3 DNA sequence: TGCAGCGACGACAGTGGGCAGTTCTTC.

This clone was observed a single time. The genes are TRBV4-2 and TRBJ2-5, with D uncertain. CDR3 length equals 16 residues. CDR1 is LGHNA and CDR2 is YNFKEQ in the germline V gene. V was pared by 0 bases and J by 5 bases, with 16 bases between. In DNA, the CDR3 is TGTGCCAGCAGCCAAGAACCCGAGTTGGCGGAGGAGACCCAGTACTTC. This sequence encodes CASSQEPELAEETQYF.

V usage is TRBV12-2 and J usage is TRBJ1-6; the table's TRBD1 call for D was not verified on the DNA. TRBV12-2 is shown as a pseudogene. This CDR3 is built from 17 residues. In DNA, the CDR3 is TGTGCAAGTCGCTTAACCCCACCGGGACAGGGAGATTCACCCCTCCACTTT. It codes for CASRLTPPGQGDSPLHF.

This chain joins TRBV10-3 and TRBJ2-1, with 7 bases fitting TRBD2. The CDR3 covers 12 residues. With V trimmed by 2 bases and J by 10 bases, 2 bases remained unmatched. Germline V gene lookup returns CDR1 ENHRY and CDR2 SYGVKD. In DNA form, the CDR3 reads TGTGCCATCAGTGAGCCCGGGGGGGAGCAGTTCTTC. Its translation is CAISEPGGEQFF.